This note documents a single TCR beta chain sequence. Its antigen is unidentified. Deletions cut 5 bases from V and 4 bases from J, with 15 bases between. The CDR3 is made up of 15 amino acids. Looked up from germline, CDR1 is MNHEY and CDR2 is SMNVEV (reference sequence). The data belong to a study of CD8+ T cells in alopecia areata. As for the study in general: After 6 to 18 months of tofacitinib, follow-up continued 6 months off drug. Severity of treated patients was scored by affected scalp percentage.

Treatment indicated: oral pan-JAK inhibitor, 5-10 mg twice daily. Sequencing used cDNA as its template, made by extracting RNA and reverse transcribing it. Sequenced by immunoSEQ multiplex PCR; TCRdb stores in-frame clones only, minus some. This sample yields about 42,000 clones, of which roughly 92% are seen a single time; approximately 20% belongs to the top ten. Regarding the study as a whole: Just one nonresponder means the tie between baseline CD8+ expansion and response stays uncertain. Scalp samples also contribute reads from the resident alphabeta T cells found in normal skin.

The specimen was CD8+ T cells sorted from blood, collected at week 24, from a patient treated with tofacitinib. This sequence was found in a human donor with alopecia areata. The chain has TRBV27 and TRBJ2-1; D is perhaps TRBD1 or TRBD2 (5 bases each). CDR3 nucleotides: TGTGCCAGCAGTGAGGGGCAGGGCACTTACAATGAGCAGTTCTTC. Translation: CASSEGQGTYNEQFF.